This TCR beta chain came from a study of shared T cell receptors in the human thymus. Unmatched junction bases numbered 9, after V lost 4 bases and J lost 5 bases. Germline loops: CDR1 SGHRS, CDR2 YFSETQ. This CDR3 spans 15 amino acids. Profiled with immunoSEQ multiplex PCR; TCRdb holds only in-frame clones, not every one. The data show hundreds of thousands of clones, with over 75% seen just once and roughly 0.0089% held by the top ten. This clone was observed a single time. This same sample was also taken into another study, of human thymus T cells. Turning to that study: Surgeons resected thymus tissue during corrective heart surgery. Highly overlapping thymic repertoires in unrelated individuals were reported by related research.

The rearrangement joins TRBV5-1 to TRBJ1-1, with 9 nucleotides matching TRBD1. Material: thymocytes. The receptor comes from a boy younger than two with a congenital heart defect. The CDR3 sequence: CASSKEQGADTEAFF. CDR3 DNA: TGCGCCAGCAGCAAGGAACAGGGGGCTGATACTGAAGCTTTCTTT.